Presented here are 24 T cell receptor beta chains from one specimen sequenced in a study of a mutant IDH1 vaccine in newly diagnosed glioma. The time point was: week 35, safety follow-up. In every dose of vaccine, 300 ug of mutant IDH1 20-mer peptide was given alongside topical imiquimod. TCRdb's table, derived via immunoSEQ multiplex PCR, lists solely in-frame clones and lacks some. This sample yields fewer than 35,000 clones, of which over 65% are seen a single time; around 11% belongs to the top ten. Their antigens are not known. Sample: PBMCs, taken from a glioma patient whose treatment included an IDH1 peptide vaccine. The receptors were gathered from a woman aged 40 to 50 with glioma.

V and J are TRBV6-1 and TRBJ2-2, with 7 positions matching TRBD1. Losses at the gene ends were 10 bases for V and 7 bases for J; bases not matched to a gene: 6. The CDR3 consists of 12 residues. The germline V gene encodes CDR1 MNHNS and CDR2 SASEGT. The DNA for the CDR3 is TGTGCCACCCGACAGGGAATCGGGGAGCTGTTTTTT. The encoded protein is CATRQGIGELFF.

This clone was seen once. The chain employs TRBV7-2 and TRBJ1-1, with D uncertain. Looked up from germline, CDR1 is SGHTA and CDR2 is FQGNSA. The V and J ends lost 4 bases and 4 bases respectively, with 13 bases between them. The CDR3 totals 14 residues. The CDR3, as DNA: TGTGCCAGCAGCTCAATTGAGGGTGGCACTGAAGCTTTCTTT. Translating it yields CASSSIEGGTEAFF.

This chain uses TRBV10-1 with TRBJ2-2; D possibly corresponds to TRBD1 (5 bases). The V and J ends lost 8 bases and 4 bases respectively, with 14 bases between them. Germline loops: CDR1 WNHNN, CDR2 SYGVQD (reference sequence). The CDR3 contains 14 residues. The CDR3 protein is CASQETESTGELFF. The DNA of the CDR3 is TGCGCCAGCCAGGAGACAGAGAGCACCGGGGAGCTGTTTTTT.

The rearrangement links TRBV19 to TRBJ1-1; D is possibly TRBD1 (5 bases). CDR3 size: 15 residues. Trimming took 1 base from V and 8 from J, leaving 17 bases between them. Per germline, CDR1 LNHDA and CDR2 SQIVND (reference sequence). CDR3 amino acids: CASSIGRTGTDEAFF. Here the CDR3 DNA reads TGTGCCAGTAGTATAGGTCGAACCGGGACTGACGAAGCTTTCTTT.

The chain recombines TRBV18 with TRBJ2-7; D is perhaps TRBD1 (6 bases). Trimming removed 2 bases at V and 5 bases at J, with 13 bases between. This CDR3 contains 14 residues. Germline V lookup: CDR1 KGHSH, CDR2 LQKENI. This CDR3 reads CASSPTAGDHEQYF. The CDR3 nucleotides are TGTGCCAGCTCACCAACGGCAGGGGACCACGAGCAGTACTTC.

DNA of the CDR3: TGTGCCAGCAATCGCGGGAGGGGTAATTCACCCCTCCACTTT. Its translation is CASNRGRGNSPLHF. The V gene is TRBV5-6, the J gene TRBJ1-6, with D perhaps matching TRBD1 (5 bases). The V end was cut by 6 bases, the J end by 6 bases, with 13 bases between. CDR1 and CDR2 from the germline V gene are SGHDT and YYEEEE. This CDR3 is 14 amino acids long.

Only one count was recorded for this clone. The chain recombines TRBV19 with TRBJ1-2; D is uncertain. The V and J ends lost 5 bases and 4 bases respectively, with 20 bases between them. The CDR3 has 16 amino acids. The germline V gene has CDR1 LNHDA and CDR2 SQIVND (reference sequence). The CDR3 here is CASSGPLLDFGYGYTF. CDR3 bases: TGTGCCAGTAGTGGGCCGCTTTTAGACTTCGGCTATGGCTACACCTTC.

The rearrangement links TRBV9 to TRBJ1-1, with D maybe TRBD1 (6 bases). V lost 0 bases, J lost 9 bases, and 9 bases lay in between. From germline, CDR1 is SGDLS and CDR2 YYNGEE. This CDR3 comprises 12 residues. The CDR3 sequence: CASSVGRGQAFF. CDR3 sequence (DNA): TGTGCCAGCAGCGTAGGACGGGGGCAAGCTTTCTTT.

V gene TRBV9 combines with J gene TRBJ2-7; D is unclear. In germline, CDR1 is SGDLS, CDR2 YYNGEE. Trimming cost V 3 bases and J 1 base, with 11 bases left between them. The CDR3 sequence is 14 residues long. The CDR3 DNA follows: TGTGCCAGCAGCGCCGGGCCCATATCCTACGAGCAGTACTTC. This encodes CASSAGPISYEQYF.

This clone was picked up one time. The rearrangement joins TRBV5-6 to TRBJ2-7, with D perhaps TRBD1 (6 bases). The CDR3 loop spans 15 amino acids. V shed 5 bases and J shed 2 bases, with 17 bases lying between them. Germline values: CDR1 SGHDT, CDR2 YYEEEE. The CDR3 sequence is CASSLAIRGTYEQYF. CDR3 DNA sequence: TGTGCCAGCAGTTTAGCCATCAGGGGAACCTACGAGCAGTACTTC.

This chain links TRBV19 with TRBJ1-5; TRBD1 is a possible D gene (5 bases). Per the germline V gene, CDR1 is LNHDA and CDR2 is SQIVND (reference sequence). The CDR3 is 14 amino acids. V dropped 6 bases and J dropped 10 bases, with 19 bases sitting between them. The CDR3 DNA follows: TGTGCCAGTAGCAATTCAGGGCCACAATATCCCCAGCATTTT. It specifies CASSNSGPQYPQHF.

In DNA, the CDR3 is TGTGCCAGCTCACGCGGGGGGGGCGTGGATGAGCAGTTCTTC. Translating it yields CASSRGGGVDEQFF. The V and J genes are TRBV18 and TRBJ2-1; 9 positions agree with TRBD2. The CDR3 covers 14 residues. V lost 4 bases to trimming and J lost 8 bases; unmatched junction nucleotides: 6. Per germline, CDR1 KGHSH and CDR2 LQKENI.

The chain recombines TRBV21-1 with TRBJ1-1; TRBD1 is taken as the D call from the table, unchecked against the DNA. TRBV21-1 is tagged as a pseudogene. The CDR3 totals 14 residues. The CDR3 loop is CASSKSGVRTEAFF. In DNA form, the CDR3 reads TGTGCCAGCAGCAAATCAGGGGTTCGCACTGAAGCTTTCTTT.

V gene TRBV7-2 combines with J gene TRBJ2-7; D is possibly TRBD1 (6 bases). Germline CDR1 SGHTA, CDR2 FQGNSA. This CDR3 is built from 14 residues. The ends were cut back, 5 bases at V and 6 bases at J, with 17 bases in the middle. The CDR3 here is CASSKTGVRSEQYF. The CDR3 bases are TGTGCCAGCAGCAAGACAGGAGTTCGGAGCGAGCAGTACTTC.

This chain links TRBV9 with TRBJ1-2; possible D gene TRBD1, 5 bases. V gave up 0 bases and J gave up 0 bases, with 15 bases separating them. The CDR3 loop spans 17 amino acids. CDR1 and CDR2 from the germline V gene are SGDLS and YYNGEE. In DNA, the CDR3 is TGTGCCAGCAGCGTAGTCTCGGGGCAGTTTCCTAACTATGGCTACACCTTC. Translating it yields CASSVVSGQFPNYGYTF.

V and J are TRBV10-3 and TRBJ1-1, with unresolved D. V gave up 7 bases and J gave up 1 base, with 10 bases separating them. CDR3 length: 13 amino acids. The germline gives CDR1 ENHRY, CDR2 SYGVKD. In DNA, the CDR3 is TGTGCCATCACCCCTGGCCAGAACACTGAAGCTTTCTTT. Residues: CAITPGQNTEAFF.

This clone has more than one count but fewer than ten. The genes are TRBV2 and TRBJ1-6; D is unresolved. CDR3 size: 14 residues. Germline values: CDR1 SNHLY, CDR2 FYNNEI. The V end was cut by 7 bases, the J end by 2 bases, with 9 bases between. This CDR3 reads CASTPIAYNSPLHF. DNA for the CDR3: TGTGCCAGCACCCCGATCGCCTATAATTCACCCCTCCACTTT.

The CDR3 nucleotides read TGTGCCTGGAGTGTTTACTATAATTCACCCCTCCACTTT. The encoded protein is CAWSVYYNSPLHF. This chain joins TRBV30 and TRBJ1-6; no firm D call. Per germline, CDR1 GTSNPN and CDR2 SVGIG (reference sequence). V lost 0 bases, J lost 3 bases, and 3 bases lay in between. This CDR3 is 13 amino acids long.

The table lists this clone with a few counts. CDR3 loop: CASTSYTEAFF. The CDR3 coding sequence is TGTGCCAGCACCTCTTACACTGAAGCTTTCTTT. The chain employs TRBV28 and TRBJ1-1, with no clear D. CDR1 MDHEN and CDR2 SYDVKM come from the germline V gene. Trimming left V 7 bases short and J 3 bases short, with 6 bases between. The CDR3 is 11 amino acids. Full variable domain (remainder filled in from reference TRBV28 and TRBJ1-1): DVKVTQSSRYLVKRTGEKVFLECVQDMDHENMFWYRQDPGLGLRLIYFSYDVKMKEKGDIPEGYSVSREKKERFSLILESASTNQTSMYLCASTSYTEAFFGQGTRLTVV.

The rearrangement joins TRBV29-1 to TRBJ2-2; D perhaps matches TRBD1 (6 bases). V was shortened by 4 bases and J by 2 bases, with 11 bases between the two germline ends. The CDR3 is 14 residues long. Germline CDR1 is SQVTM and CDR2 is ANQGSEA. CDR3 coding DNA: TGCAGCGTTGGGACAGCCTTTAACACCGGGGAGCTGTTTTTT. Amino acid sequence: CSVGTAFNTGELFF.

V and J are TRBV5-6 and TRBJ2-5; D is perhaps TRBD1 (5 bases). Germline CDR1 reads SGHDT; CDR2 reads YYEEEE. The CDR3 loop spans 14 amino acids. V dropped 5 bases and J dropped 2 bases, with 13 bases sitting between them. CDR3 nucleotide sequence: TGTGCCAGCAGTGCGTGGTACAGGCAAGAGACCCAGTACTTC. It specifies CASSAWYRQETQYF.

The V call is TRBV6-5, the J call TRBJ1-5, with 7 bases matching TRBD1. From germline, CDR1 is MNHEY and CDR2 SVGAGI. This CDR3 is built from 14 residues. V shed 6 bases, J shed 4 bases, and the junction held 6 bases outside the gene matches. CDR3 sequence reads: CASRADRANQPQHF. Here the CDR3 DNA reads TGTGCCAGCAGAGCTGACAGGGCTAATCAGCCCCAGCATTTT.

The rearrangement joins TRBV5-4 to TRBJ2-5; D is possibly TRBD1 (5 bases). The CDR3 has 13 residues. Germline CDR1 and CDR2: SGHNT and YYREEE (reference sequence). The V end lost 3 bases, the J end lost 5 bases, and 11 bases lay between the germline ends. Here the CDR3 reads CASSSWKGETQYF. In nucleotides, the CDR3 is TGTGCCAGCAGCTCCTGGAAGGGGGAGACCCAGTACTTC.

The rearrangement uses TRBV15 and TRBJ1-3; D remains unclear. This CDR3 region has 14 residues. Trimming took 3 bases from V and 1 from J, leaving 7 bases between them. CDR1 and CDR2 from the germline V gene are LNHNV and YYDKDF (reference sequence). The CDR3, as DNA: TGTGCCACCAGCAGTCCTGGGTCTGGAAACACCATATATTTT. Its translation is CATSSPGSGNTIYF.